A single sample is the source of the 27 T cell receptor beta chains below, sequenced in a study of regulatory T cells in long-lasting Graves disease. The time point: persistent/refractory GD, antithyroid drugs over 5 years with positive TRAb. From RNA extracted from PBMCs, the TCR library was made. Investigators prepared the TCR beta libraries by applying iRepertoire HTBI primers and Arm-PCR of CDR3 regions. TCRdb re-derived calls from the multiplex PCR reads in MiXCR, one entry per CDR3 protein. The data hold a few hundred thousand distinct CDR3 sequences, with 20% to 30% observed a single time. The sample here was peripheral blood mononuclear cells (PBMCs), taken when the disease was refractory, from a patient treated with antithyroid drugs. The receptors were sampled from a female donor with Graves disease.

In its sample, this clonotype was seen many times. The chain employs TRBV28 and TRBJ1-5; D gene uncertain. CDR3 length: 17 amino acids. The V and J ends lost 7 bases and 0 bases respectively, with 19 bases between them. The germline CDR1 and CDR2 sequences are MDHEN and SYDVKM. This CDR3 reads CASIPGIGKYSNQPQHF. In DNA, the CDR3 is TGTGCCAGCATCCCCGGGATTGGGAAATATAGCAATCAGCCCCAGCATTTT. Combining the CDR3 with reference TRBV28 and TRBJ1-5 gives the whole variable domain DVKVTQSSRYLVKRTGEKVFLECVQDMDHENMFWYRQDPGLGLRLIYFSYDVKMKEKGDIPEGYSVSREKKERFSLILESASTNQTSMYLCASIPGIGKYSNQPQHFGDGTRLSIL.

The rearrangement joins TRBV5-4 to TRBJ1-4; D not certain. CDR3 size: 14 residues. V was shortened by 3 bases and J by 5 bases, with 11 bases between the two germline ends. The germline V gene has CDR1 SGHNT and CDR2 YYREEE (reference sequence). The DNA of the CDR3 is TGTGCCAGCAGCTCTGGCGGGGTAAATGAAAAACTGTTTTTT. This sequence encodes CASSSGGVNEKLFF.

In its sample, this clonotype was seen many times. The J gene is TRBJ1-1, the V gene TRBV28; D is unresolved. The germline V gene has CDR1 MDHEN and CDR2 SYDVKM. With 5 bases removed from V and 7 bases from J, the gap between germline ends came to 14 bases. The CDR3 covers 13 residues. CDR3 sequence reads: CASSPPGDNEAFF. The CDR3 coding sequence is TGTGCCAGCAGTCCCCCGGGAGACAATGAAGCTTTCTTT.

This clonotype was seen a few times. The chain has TRBV20-1 and TRBJ2-2; 14 bases align to TRBD2. Trimming removed 5 bases from V and 9 bases from J; junction bases left unmatched: 11. In germline, CDR1 is DFQATT, CDR2 SNEGSKA (reference sequence). This CDR3 has 16 amino acids. In DNA form, the CDR3 reads TGCAGTGCTCCGACCGGGACTAGCGGGGGTCTTTGGGAGCTGTTTTTT. This codes for CSAPTGTSGGLWELFF.

In its sample, this clonotype was seen once. This sequence joins TRBV6-1 and TRBJ1-5; D is uncertain. The CDR3 sequence is 16 residues long. Germline values: CDR1 MNHNS, CDR2 SASEGT. The V gene lost 10 bases and the J gene lost 7 bases, with 26 bases spanning the gap. The CDR3 DNA reads TGTGCCACTACGGACTGGAGGACGCGTGCGACCCAGCCCCAGCATTTT. This encodes CATTDWRTRATQPQHF.

In DNA form, the CDR3 reads TGTGCCAGCAGGGACCGAAACTTTAACGGCTACACCTTC. As protein: CASRDRNFNGYTF. The rearrangement links TRBV25-1 to TRBJ1-2; D is unresolved. V was shortened by 6 bases and J by 8 bases, with 16 bases between the two germline ends. Germline V lookup: CDR1 MGHDK, CDR2 SYGVNS. The CDR3 consists of 13 residues.

The V and J genes are TRBV7-2 and TRBJ1-1; TRBD1 is a possible D gene (6 bases). V was trimmed by 2 bases and J by 4 bases, leaving 17 bases between them. Germline loops: CDR1 SGHTA, CDR2 FQGNSA. This CDR3 spans 16 amino acids. The DNA of the CDR3 is TGTGCCAGCAGCTTACGGACAGCCATGGGGGGCACTGAAGCTTTCTTT. This gives the protein CASSLRTAMGGTEAFF.

This clonotype showed up many times. A single base separates this from a much larger clone, so it may be a read error. The rearrangement links TRBV2 to TRBJ2-5; 8 nucleotides line up with TRBD2. Germline V gives CDR1 SNHLY, CDR2 FYNNEI. With V trimmed by 2 bases and J by 4 bases, 6 bases remained unmatched. The CDR3 runs 15 residues. CDR3 in DNA: TGTGCCAGCAGTGAAAGGGCGGGAGGAGGAGAGACCCAGTACTTC. This gives the protein CASSERAGGGETQYF.

This clonotype was seen a few times. V gene TRBV12-3 or TRBV12-4 combines with J gene TRBJ1-5, with D possibly TRBD1 on 5 matching bases. V gave up 3 bases and J gave up 4 bases, with 10 bases separating them. The CDR3 totals 14 residues. The CDR3 protein is CASSFAWGNQPQHF. The CDR3 region has the DNA TGTGCCAGCAGTTTCGCTTGGGGGAATCAGCCCCAGCATTTT.

This clonotype showed up just a few times. This chain uses TRBV7-9 with TRBJ2-7, with 7 bases matching TRBD1. The CDR3 runs 14 residues. With V trimmed by 1 base and J by 5 bases, 5 bases remained unmatched. Per germline, CDR1 SEHNR and CDR2 FQNEAQ (reference sequence). The CDR3 nucleotides read TGTGCCAGCAGCTTAGTGGACAGGACGAACGAGCAGTACTTC. Translated, it gives CASSLVDRTNEQYF. Using reference TRBV7-9 and TRBJ2-7 for the parts outside the CDR3, the full variable domain is DTGVSQNPRHKITKRGQNVTFRCDPISEHNRLYWYRQTLGQGPEFLTYFQNEAQLEKSRLLSDRFSAERPKGSFSTLEIQRTEQGDSAMYLCASSLVDRTNEQYFGPGTRLTVT.

CDR3 sequence reads: CASSVGQGFHEQYF. The DNA for the CDR3 is TGCGCCAGCAGCGTCGGACAGGGGTTCCACGAGCAGTACTTC. The rearrangement uses TRBV5-1 and TRBJ2-7; TRBD1 matches 9 bases. The trim removed 4 bases at V and 5 bases at J, leaving 7 bases unmatched. The CDR3 runs 14 residues. Per germline, CDR1 SGHRS and CDR2 YFSETQ.

The chain couples TRBV12-3 or TRBV12-4 to TRBJ2-7, with 10 nucleotides matching TRBD1. The junction had 11 bases not matched to a gene; V was cut back by 5 bases and J by 4 bases. CDR3 length: 16 residues. The CDR3 region has the DNA TGTGCCAGCAGTCAACACTGGACAGGGGGACCTTACGAGCAGTACTTC. Residues: CASSQHWTGGPYEQYF.

The sample holds a few counts of this clonotype. Here the CDR3 reads CASSTSSGYNEQFF. CDR3 DNA: TGTGCCAGCTCAACCTCTAGCGGATACAATGAGCAGTTCTTC. The V call is TRBV18, the J call TRBJ2-1, with 7 nucleotides matching TRBD2. V lost 5 bases, J lost 4 bases, and 5 bases stayed unmatched. The CDR3 is 14 residues long. From germline, CDR1 is KGHSH and CDR2 LQKENI.

In its sample, this clonotype was seen a few times. The chain links TRBV2 to TRBJ2-6; D remains ambiguous. The CDR3 sequence is 14 residues long. Between the trimmed V and J ends, which lost 5 bases and 3 bases, there was a span of 8 bases. Germline loops: CDR1 SNHLY, CDR2 FYNNEI. The CDR3 nucleotides are TGTGCCAGCAGTAGTGGTTATGGGGCCAACGTCCTGACTTTC. Its protein is CASSSGYGANVLTF.

The gene calls are TRBV29-1 and TRBJ2-5; no clear D. CDR1 and CDR2 from the germline V gene are SQVTM and ANQGSEA. The CDR3 consists of 12 residues. V was cut by 5 bases and J by 2 bases, with 9 bases left in between. The CDR3 DNA sequence: TGCAGCGTTTCTGCGAATCAAGAGACCCAGTACTTC. Its protein is CSVSANQETQYF.

In its sample, this clonotype was seen a few times. J is TRBJ1-5 and V is TRBV19; 9 bases line up with TRBD1. Germline V CDR1 and CDR2: LNHDA, SQIVND (reference sequence). The CDR3 is 17 amino acids. The V gene end was trimmed by 3 bases and the J gene end by 0 bases; junction bases not matched to a gene: 6. The CDR3 bases are TGTGCCAGTAGTATTGGGACAGGGAGTTTTAGCAATCAGCCCCAGCATTTT. As protein: CASSIGTGSFSNQPQHF.

The chain is built from TRBV5-1 and TRBJ2-7, with 9 bases that match TRBD1. The CDR3 loop spans 13 amino acids. From germline, CDR1 is SGHRS and CDR2 YFSETQ. V was pared by 7 bases and J by 0 bases, with 2 bases of the junction left unmatched. The CDR3 loop is CASGQGFSYEQYF. CDR3 coding DNA: TGCGCCAGCGGACAGGGGTTCTCCTACGAGCAGTACTTC.

This clonotype was recorded many times. The gene calls are TRBV28 and TRBJ1-2; D unclear. The germline V gene has CDR1 MDHEN and CDR2 SYDVKM. V was clipped by 2 bases and J by 1 base, with 11 bases between them. The CDR3 loop spans 15 amino acids. Here the CDR3 reads CASSLLRGYNYGYTF. The CDR3 DNA follows: TGTGCCAGCAGTTTACTCCGGGGTTATAACTATGGCTACACCTTC.

This clonotype has only a few counts. V is TRBV5-1 and J is TRBJ1-2, with D possibly TRBD1 on 6 matching bases. Germline-derived CDR1 and CDR2 are SGHRS and YFSETQ. V lost 0 bases, J lost 4 bases, and 10 bases lay in between. There are 14 residues in the CDR3. The CDR3 coding sequence is TGCGCCAGCAGCTTGGAGACAGGCGTCTATGGCTACACCTTC. Its translation: CASSLETGVYGYTF.

This clonotype was detected only a few times. V usage is TRBV6-2 or TRBV6-3 and J usage is TRBJ2-7; 11 bases match TRBD2. Losses at the gene ends were 8 bases for V and 5 bases for J; bases not matched to a gene: 8. The CDR3 is 14 amino acids. Germline CDR1 is MNHEY and CDR2 is SVGEGT. CDR3 DNA: TGTGCCAGCCGACTAGCGGGATACATCCACGAGCAGTACTTC. It is translated as CASRLAGYIHEQYF.

The rearrangement joins TRBV6-2 or TRBV6-3 to TRBJ2-7, with D perhaps matching TRBD1 (5 bases). The CDR3 length is 13 residues. Between the trimmed V and J ends, which lost 8 bases and 2 bases, there was a span of 13 bases. Germline V gene data show CDR1 as MNHEY and CDR2 as SVGEGT. CDR3 protein: CASGIQVTYEQYF. For the CDR3, the DNA is TGTGCCAGCGGCATACAGGTTACCTACGAGCAGTACTTC.

This clonotype was counted a single time. The rearrangement uses TRBV11-2 and TRBJ2-3; 9 nucleotides line up with TRBD1. CDR3 size: 14 residues. The trim removed 6 bases at V and 9 bases at J, leaving 10 bases unmatched. The germline gives CDR1 SGHAT, CDR2 FQNNGV. Written as DNA, the CDR3 is TGTGCCAGCAGTTCCCGGGACAGGGAGGGGACGCAGTATTTT. It specifies CASSSRDREGTQYF.

The chain uses TRBV6-1 and TRBJ2-7; 11 bases line up with TRBD1. Germline V gene lookup returns CDR1 MNHNS and CDR2 SASEGT. V shed 9 bases and J 3 bases; nucleotides not matched to a gene: 7. This CDR3 has 14 residues. The CDR3 nucleotides are TGTGCCAGTAAGGGACAGGGGGTTCGCTACGAGCAGTACTTC. It encodes CASKGQGVRYEQYF.

This clonotype showed up many times. This chain links TRBV7-8 with TRBJ2-5; 9 nucleotides match TRBD2. V shed 1 base and J 5 bases; nucleotides not matched to a gene: 8. The CDR3 has 16 amino acids. The germline gives CDR1 SGHVS, CDR2 FQNEAQ. In DNA, the CDR3 is TGTGCCAGCAGCTTAGAAGCCCTAGCGGGAATGGAGACCCAGTACTTC. The encoded protein is CASSLEALAGMETQYF.

The table lists this clonotype with a few counts. This chain joins TRBV19 and TRBJ1-1; D unresolved. V was trimmed by 5 bases and J by 5 bases, leaving 18 bases between them. Germline V gene lookup returns CDR1 LNHDA and CDR2 SQIVND (reference sequence). The CDR3 sequence is 15 residues long. CDR3 residues: CASSGGSGIWTEAFF. In DNA form, the CDR3 reads TGTGCCAGTAGTGGTGGGTCGGGGATCTGGACTGAAGCTTTCTTT.

Details on this clonotype: At one of its ends the junction is not consistent with the germline gene, which may arise from a read error. The chain has TRBV6-1 and TRBJ1-2; 10 nucleotides agree with TRBD1. The length of the CDR3 is 13 residues. Germline CDR1 and CDR2: MNHNS and SASEGT. CDR3 sequence (DNA): TGTGTCAGCAGGGGACAGGGGCCCTATGGCTACACCTTC. Translating gives CVSRGQGPYGYTF.

The sample holds a few counts of this clonotype. This chain connects TRBV2 to TRBJ1-2; D perhaps matches TRBD1 (6 bases). The germline V and J ends were trimmed by 7 bases and 1 base, with 16 bases remaining between them. The CDR3 loop spans 15 amino acids. CDR1 is SNHLY, CDR2 FYNNEI, per germline. DNA for the CDR3: TGTGCCAGCATTGACCAGGGGCAAATTAACTATGGCTACACCTTC. Its translation is CASIDQGQINYGYTF.